The entry that follows covers one TCR beta chain sequence. This CDR3 spans 14 amino acids. The V and J ends lost 5 bases and 2 bases, in that order; junction bases with no gene match: 2. Per the germline V gene, CDR1 is SGHNT and CDR2 is YYREEE (reference sequence). Patients from Seattle were sampled longitudinally, starting during active infection. This record belongs to a study of blood T cell repertoires in COVID-19. In the study overall: There were acute and convalescent COVID-19 samples, and they came from the United States, Italy and Spain. From T cells, B-cell-depleted T cells, or PBMCs came the material, which was cDNA or gDNA.

Original processing notes: By means of reference gene primer amplification, nucleated cell counts were estimated. Produced via immunoSEQ multiplex PCR; TCRdb's table is partial and in-frame only. Clone size and V and J calls were adopted from that table, with D and trimming inferred from the DNA. The sample has some 200,000 clones; around nine tenths are singletons. The source material was peripheral blood. This TCR was sampled from a man aged 50 to 60 with COVID-19, enrolled during active disease. This rearrangement joins TRBV5-4 to TRBJ2-1; 9 bases fit TRBD1. The chain's CDR3 is CASRQGATYNEQFF. The CDR3 DNA follows: TGTGCCAGCAGACAGGGGGCCACCTACAATGAGCAGTTCTTC.